This entry lists 29 T cell receptor beta chains sequenced from one sample in a study of low-dose radiotherapy and immunotherapy resistance in tumors. Primers used for first-strand cDNA, a TRAV- and TRBV-specific set, covered both alpha and beta chains. Using a constant-region primer together with a V-primer adapter, TCRs were subjected to approximately 20 PCR cycles of amplification. TCRdb processed the reads anew with MiXCR; each CDR3 protein has one entry. The sample carries tens of thousands of distinct CDR3 sequences, 18% recorded once. Stated time point: before trial treatment. Sequencing used PBMCs, obtained before treatment. These TCRs come from a male donor with prostate cancer.

On this clonotype: A single base is all that separates this from a far larger clone, so a read error is likely. The chain is built from TRBV11-2 and TRBJ2-7, with TRBD1 matching 7 bases. The CDR3 consists of 13 residues. Germline V gene sequence: CDR1 SGHAT, CDR2 FQNNGV. V lost 8 bases, J lost 7 bases, and 11 bases stayed unmatched. In DNA, the CDR3 is TGTGCCAGCGGTCGGGACAGTAACAATGAGCAGTACTTC. This encodes CASGRDSNNEQYF.

This clonotype came up many times. The rearrangement joins TRBV20-1 to TRBJ2-3, with 10 positions matching TRBD2. The CDR3 length is 16 residues. CDR1 and CDR2 (germline): DFQATT, SNEGSKA (reference sequence). V dropped 7 bases and J dropped 6; count of bases not matched to a gene: 16. The CDR3 protein is CSDRRAGGPRSDTQYF. CDR3 nucleotide sequence: TGCAGTGACCGGAGAGCGGGGGGGCCTCGGTCGGATACGCAGTATTTT.

This clonotype was observed many times. The gene calls are TRBV27 and TRBJ2-1; a possible D gene is TRBD1 (6 bases). CDR3 length: 14 amino acids. V lost 2 bases and J lost 5, with 10 bases in between. The V gene's germline CDR1 is MNHEY and CDR2 SMNVEV (reference sequence). In DNA form, the CDR3 reads TGTGCCAGCAGTTTAACCAGGGGAAACAATGAGCAGTTCTTC. This encodes CASSLTRGNNEQFF.

This clonotype appeared many times. V and J are TRBV3-1 and TRBJ1-5; D is unresolved. V shed 0 bases and J shed 10 bases, with 13 bases lying between them. The CDR3 has 14 amino acids. Germline assignment: CDR1 LGHDT and CDR2 YNNKEL (reference sequence). The CDR3 nucleotides read TGTGCCAGCAGCCAAGAGGAGGGCCTTGGCCCCCAGCATTTT. It codes for CASSQEEGLGPQHF. Full variable domain (remainder filled in from reference TRBV3-1 and TRBJ1-5): DTAVSQTPKYLVTQMGNDKSIKCEQNLGHDTMYWYKQDSKKFLKIMFSYNNKELIINETVPNRFSPKSPDKAHLNLHINSLELGDSAVYFCASSQEEGLGPQHFGDGTRLSIL.

The chain recombines TRBV12-3 or TRBV12-4 with TRBJ1-2; D perhaps matches TRBD1 (5 bases). V was cut by 6 bases and J by 8 bases, with 22 bases left in between. This CDR3 has 15 residues. CDR3: CASRTTGRNPPGYTF. The CDR3 bases are TGTGCCAGCAGGACGACGGGACGCAACCCTCCAGGCTACACCTTC.

At least ten counts were recorded for this clonotype. The DNA for the CDR3 is TGTGCCAGCAGCCCGGGACAGGGGGGCATGAACACTGAAGCTTTCTTT. Translation: CASSPGQGGMNTEAFF. The gene calls are TRBV13 and TRBJ1-1, with TRBD1 matching over 11 bases. Germline CDR1 reads PRHDT; CDR2 reads FYEKMQ (reference sequence). V shed 5 bases, J shed 0 bases, and the junction held 5 bases outside the gene matches. This CDR3 is 16 amino acids long.

Comments on this clonotype: It differs at one base from a far larger clone, so likely a read error. The chain is built from TRBV6-9 and TRBJ2-7; TRBD1 matches at 7 bases. Germline lookup yields CDR1 MNHGY and CDR2 SVAAGI. This CDR3 comprises 16 residues. The V segment lost 6 bases and the J segment 5 bases; nucleotides outside the gene matches: 16. The DNA for the CDR3 is TGTGCCAGCAGCTATGGGACAGCTGGGGTGGCCCACGAGCAGTACTTC. Encoded protein: CASSYGTAGVAHEQYF.

This clonotype was seen many times. The rearrangement joins TRBV27 to TRBJ1-4; 7 bases agree with TRBD1. The junction had 10 bases not matched to a gene; V was cut back by 4 bases and J by 8 bases. The CDR3 contains 15 residues. Germline V CDR1 and CDR2: MNHEY, SMNVEV (reference sequence). The chain's CDR3 is CASSSGQAVEEKLFF. The CDR3 DNA reads TGTGCCAGCAGTTCCGGACAGGCGGTAGAGGAAAAACTGTTTTTT.

The chain employs TRBV6-6 and TRBJ1-1, with D perhaps TRBD1 (6 bases). V was shortened by 2 bases and J by 5 bases, with 12 bases between the two germline ends. The CDR3 extends over 14 amino acids. Germline values: CDR1 MNHNY, CDR2 SVGAGI (reference sequence). CDR3 DNA sequence: TGTGCCAGCAGTTACGGGGGGCCTTGGACTGAAGCTTTCTTT. Translation gives CASSYGGPWTEAFF.

About this clonotype: A read error may be the cause here, since a much bigger clone is one base away. The chain links TRBV6-2 or TRBV6-3 to TRBJ2-2; D gene ambiguous. CDR1 and CDR2 (germline): MNHEY, SVGEGT. CDR3 length: 13 amino acids. As DNA, the CDR3 is TGTGCCAGCAGTTACCGGAACATCGGGGAGCTGTTTTTT. Encoded protein: CASSYRNIGELFF.

In its sample, this clonotype was seen many times. The rearrangement links TRBV2 to TRBJ2-5; no definite D call. Looked up from germline, CDR1 is SNHLY and CDR2 is FYNNEI. The V and J ends lost 8 bases and 4 bases respectively, with 17 bases between them. The CDR3 runs 14 residues. In DNA, the CDR3 is TGTGCCAGCCGATGGTACCCCCAGAGAGAGACCCAGTACTTC. It encodes CASRWYPQRETQYF.

This clonotype was detected ten times or more. This chain links TRBV7-2 with TRBJ1-1, with D possibly TRBD1 on 5 matching bases. The CDR3 runs 15 residues. V dropped 5 bases and J dropped 11 bases, with 24 bases sitting between them. The germline gives CDR1 SGHTA, CDR2 FQGNSA. The CDR3 is CASSPQPPGGGYAFF. Here the CDR3 DNA reads TGTGCCAGCAGCCCCCAACCCCCGGGGGGGGGGTACGCTTTCTTT. Variable domain in full (rest from reference TRBV7-2 and TRBJ1-1): GAGVSQSPSNKVTEKGKDVELRCDPISGHTALYWYRQSLGQGLEFLIYFQGNSAPDKSGLPSDRFSAERTGGSVSTLTIQRTQQEDSAVYLCASSPQPPGGGYAFFGQGTRLTVV.

At least ten counts were recorded for this clonotype. The V and J genes are TRBV5-1 and TRBJ2-2; no clear D. Per germline, CDR1 SGHRS and CDR2 YFSETQ. V lost 4 bases and J lost 1, with 11 bases in between. The CDR3 loop spans 15 amino acids. The CDR3 loop reads CASSPVRQNTGELFF. CDR3 coding DNA: TGCGCCAGCAGCCCCGTCCGACAGAACACCGGGGAGCTGTTTTTT.

In its sample, this clonotype was seen many times. The chain is built from TRBV10-3 and TRBJ2-1; D unresolved. The V end was cut by 6 bases, the J end by 7 bases, with 13 bases between. CDR3 length equals 13 residues. The germline V gene has CDR1 ENHRY and CDR2 SYGVKD. In nucleotides, the CDR3 is TGTGCCATCAGCCCAGAGAGGCGGAATGAGCAGTTCTTC. Translated, it gives CAISPERRNEQFF.

Ten or more counts support this clonotype. The chain employs TRBV29-1 and TRBJ2-5; 11 bases map to TRBD1. The trim removed 3 bases at V and 4 bases at J, leaving 4 bases unmatched. This CDR3 region has 14 residues. Germline CDR1 and CDR2: SQVTM and ANQGSEA. CDR3 amino acids: CSVEDRGRRETQYF. Here the CDR3 DNA reads TGCAGCGTTGAGGACAGGGGGCGCCGAGAGACCCAGTACTTC.

There are many counts of this clonotype. A read error is likely, as this CDR3 ends without the conserved phenylalanine or tryptophan. The DNA is left out, because the CDR3 cannot be placed on it with certainty; the CDR3 is given as TCRdb lists it. The chain has TRBV20-1 and TRBJ2-1; the table calls TRBD2, which could not be checked here. With termini counted, the CDR3 has 11 amino acids. Germline V gene data show CDR1 as DFQATT and CDR2 as SNEGSKA (reference sequence). CDR3: CSASYGSGAPL.

The gene calls are TRBV12-3 or TRBV12-4 and TRBJ1-1; D is unclear. The V end was cut by 6 bases, the J end by 2 bases, with 13 bases between. This CDR3 contains 14 residues. In DNA, the CDR3 is TGTGCCAGCAGCCCAAAGATTTTCAACACTGAAGCTTTCTTT. Amino acid sequence: CASSPKIFNTEAFF.

This clonotype was seen at least ten times. The rearrangement joins TRBV6-2 or TRBV6-3 to TRBJ2-1, with D possibly being TRBD1 (5 bases). CDR1 is MNHEY, CDR2 SVGEGT, per germline. CDR3 length: 14 amino acids. V shed 6 bases and J shed 4 bases, with 13 bases lying between them. CDR3 DNA: TGTGCCAGCAGCCCTCGACAGATTTACAATGAGCAGTTCTTC. It specifies CASSPRQIYNEQFF.

This clonotype occurred many times. V is TRBV27 and J is TRBJ1-6; tentatively, D is TRBD1 (6 bases). Germline V lookup: CDR1 MNHEY, CDR2 SMNVEV (reference sequence). The CDR3 totals 15 residues. The V gene lost 2 bases and the J gene lost 9 bases, with 14 bases spanning the gap. The CDR3 reads CASSLLGHGGSPLHF. CDR3 DNA: TGTGCCAGCAGTTTACTGGGACACGGGGGTTCACCCCTCCACTTT.

The chain joins TRBV15 to TRBJ1-2; a possible D gene is TRBD1 (6 bases). The CDR3 is 15 amino acids. Per the germline V gene, CDR1 is LNHNV and CDR2 is YYDKDF (reference sequence). V dropped 0 bases and J dropped 5 bases, with 13 bases sitting between them. The CDR3 DNA is TGTGCCACCAGCAGAGATAGAGACAGGCCTTATGGCTACACCTTC. It specifies CATSRDRDRPYGYTF.

This clonotype was counted ten times or more. The chain links TRBV25-1 to TRBJ2-1; unclear D gene. From germline, CDR1 is MGHDK and CDR2 SYGVNS. V lost 3 bases, J lost 5 bases, and 11 bases lay in between. The CDR3 has 14 residues. The CDR3 region has the DNA TGTGCCAGCAGTGAGGGATGGGGTCACAATGAGCAGTTCTTC. It codes for CASSEGWGHNEQFF.

The genes are TRBV4-2 and TRBJ2-2; 10 nucleotides align to TRBD2. The germline gives CDR1 LGHNA, CDR2 YNFKEQ. The CDR3 is 17 residues long. The V segment lost 1 base and the J segment 5 bases; nucleotides outside the gene matches: 7. The CDR3 region is CASSQGLGSGGTGELFF. CDR3 in DNA: TGTGCCAGCAGCCAAGGTCTGGGTAGCGGGGGGACCGGGGAGCTGTTTTTT.

This clonotype came up many times. The gene calls are TRBV20-1 and TRBJ2-7; D unresolved. The CDR3 consists of 13 residues. V was shortened by 0 bases and J by 6 bases, with 12 bases between the two germline ends. Germline lookup yields CDR1 DFQATT and CDR2 SNEGSKA (reference sequence). As DNA, the CDR3 is TGCAGTGCTAGAGATCCCGTTGGGCTCGAGCAGTACTTC. Translating gives CSARDPVGLEQYF.

The table lists this clonotype with many counts. The chain uses TRBV5-1 and TRBJ2-7; D is possibly TRBD1 (6 bases). Germline loops: CDR1 SGHRS, CDR2 YFSETQ. The CDR3 loop spans 14 amino acids. Trimming cost V 4 bases and J 2 bases, with 13 bases left between them. The CDR3 nucleotides are TGCGCCAGCAGCCTATGGACAGCCGCCTACGAGCAGTACTTC. Encoded protein: CASSLWTAAYEQYF. Full variable domain (outside the CDR3, taken from reference TRBV5-1 and TRBJ2-7): KAGVTQTPRYLIKTRGQQVTLSCSPISGHRSVSWYQQTPGQGLQFLFEYFSETQRNKGNFPGRFSGRQFSNSRSEMNVSTLELGDSALYLCASSLWTAAYEQYFGPGTRLTVT.

A note on this clonotype: A read error likely explains this, since a far larger clone differs by one base. V is TRBV5-8 and J is TRBJ2-2, with a weak D call TRBD2 (5 bases). CDR3 length equals 15 residues. Germline values: CDR1 SGHTS, CDR2 YDEGEE. CDR3 sequence reads: CTSSLDYTLTGELFF. CDR3 DNA: TGTACCAGCAGCCTCGACTATACTTTAACCGGGGAGCTGTTTTTT.

This clonotype was counted ten times or more. This rearrangement joins TRBV11-2 to TRBJ2-1; tentative D call: TRBD2 (5 bases). V lost 1 base and J 3 bases, leaving 10 bases between the germline ends. Germline V CDR1 and CDR2: SGHAT, FQNNGV. The length of the CDR3 is 15 residues. The CDR3 region is CASSLGVGSYNEQFF. The CDR3 DNA reads as TGTGCCAGCAGCTTAGGAGTGGGGAGCTACAATGAGCAGTTCTTC.

This clonotype was seen repeatedly, ten times or more. This chain links TRBV18 with TRBJ1-6; D may be TRBD1 (5 bases). The V gene's germline CDR1 is KGHSH and CDR2 LQKENI. The V end lost 1 base, the J end lost 5 bases, and 9 bases lay between the germline ends. The CDR3 consists of 15 residues. In DNA form, the CDR3 reads TGTGCCAGCTCACCACGGGGACTCGATAATTCACCCCTCCACTTT. Translating gives CASSPRGLDNSPLHF.

This clonotype has more than one count but fewer than ten. V is TRBV2 and J is TRBJ1-5; maybe TRBD1 (6 bases). CDR3 length: 17 residues. V lost 1 base and J lost 1, with 14 bases in between. CDR1 is SNHLY and CDR2 is FYNNEI in the germline V gene. The CDR3 DNA follows: TGTGCCAGCAGTGAAGGATCGGGGGCCGGGAGCAATCAGCCCCAGCATTTT. It yields the protein CASSEGSGAGSNQPQHF.

This clonotype was observed many times. The rearrangement joins TRBV27 to TRBJ1-6; weak D call: TRBD1 (5 bases). V dropped 4 bases and J dropped 4 bases, with 8 bases sitting between them. Germline V gene lookup returns CDR1 MNHEY and CDR2 SMNVEV (reference sequence). The CDR3 runs to 14 residues. CDR3 DNA sequence: TGTGCCAGCAGTTGGGGCCGGTATAATTCACCCCTCCACTTT. Residues: CASSWGRYNSPLHF.